This TCR beta chain stems from a study of shared clonotypes between healthy human individuals (dated by TCRdb to 2019 to 2021). Background for the entire study: The cohort included three men and a couple of women between 18 and 49 years of age. To increase sequencing depth and limit assay-specific biases, TCR repertoire library preparation and sequencing were carried out by different laboratories using diverse techniques. For each donor, three plates each were used for CD4 naive and CD4 memory, two plates were used for CD8 naive, and one plate was used for CD8 memory. Between about 0.94 and 8.9 billion PBMCs per donor were obtained by leukapheresis. To estimate repertoire size and how much clonotypes are shared between individuals, the study performed deep sequencing of blood TCR repertoires from a handful of healthy adults. Points the paper makes about the study in general: The genetic and exposure-history diversity represented was limited by the small number of donors. Sampling was limited to blood, and TCR repertoires in tissue likely differ from TCR repertoires in blood. Rarefaction of sorted-subset datasets indicated incomplete sequencing despite the large sequencing depth. Sharing across a few donors was observed for 5% to 6.5% of naive CD4, around 3.5% of naive CD8, over 2% of memory CD4, and about 0.4% of memory CD8 clonotypes. Compared with non-shared clonotypes, clonotypes shared by all four sorted-subset donors had higher generation probabilities. Based on pairwise subsampling, the degree of clonotype sharing among donors was expected to be affected by sequencing depth. Larger estimated clonotype richness was generally found for naive subsets than for memory subsets.

Using the deep immunoSEQ assay, multiplex PCR amplified TCR CDR3 regions from genomic DNA. Extracted genomic DNA from each cell subset was spread evenly across all wells of several immunoSEQ 96-well plates, with each plate serving as a replicate. For sorted subsets, around 200 ng genomic DNA, equal to about 30,000 T cell genomes, was loaded into each replicate PCR. Purified libraries were quantified with a Qubit 3.0 fluorometer, sized on a Bioanalyzer 2100, and re-quantified with the KAPA Library Quantification kit. Every immunoSEQ 96-well plate was sequenced on a dedicated single-read 150-cycle Illumina NextSeq 550 flow cell. As for the original processing: Because only junctional sequences without quality scores were contained in the immunoSEQ output, filtering matching that applied to full-length reads could not be performed. Sequences were annotated with PyIR, a Python wrapper for IgBLAST v1.9, using IMGT germline references to assign V/J genes and CDR3. Reads were filtered out if the reads had weak V/J assignments (E-value above 1e-6), no CDR3, stop codons, out-of-frame junctions, or ambiguous translated residues. A V3J clonotype was defined by an identical inferred V gene, J gene, and CDR3 amino acid sequence. The percentage overlap between two repertoires was calculated by dividing the number of shared unique clonotypes by the size of the smaller repertoire. Repertoire richness was assessed with RTK rarefaction, the Chao1 estimator, and Recon v2.1 estimates of unobserved clonotypes. For all TCRbeta clonotypes obtained by the gDNA method from several donors, generation probabilities were computed with OLGA. Entries here come from immuneACCESS through TCRdb and include only in-frame sequences with V and J called. Some clones fail to appear in such tables; in the studies checked, an unresolved V gene covers under half of the shortfall, and the cause of the remainder is unknown. That table gives V, J and clone size, and the DNA gave D and trimming. This sample is represented by approximately 1,500,000 clones; 95% to 99% of them were singletons. Around 0.47% of the sample belongs to the ten largest clones.

The donors were healthy, HIV-negative adults with no recently reported acute infections or vaccinations. All donors were Caucasian adults living in Nashville, Tennessee, USA. CD4+ T cells were enriched by magnetic negative selection, after which naive cells were positively selected on CD45RA and the negative fraction was taken as the memory subset. After blood collection by leukapheresis, PBMCs were isolated using Ficoll-Histopaque density gradient centrifugation and then cryopreserved in the vapor phase of liquid nitrogen. Purity and quantity of every magnetically sorted T cell population were checked by analytical flow cytometry. Each sorted fraction had its genomic DNA isolated and then quantified by UV absorbance on a Nanodrop 2000c. Taken from the germline V gene, the CDR1 and CDR2 loops are SGDLS and YYNGEE. V loses 0 bases of germline sequence and J loses 0 bases, and the interval between the two ends is 13 bases. The CDR3 goes from the cysteine to the phenylalanine over 17 residues. Only the CDR3 region is kept as DNA, spanning 51 bases read in frame from base 1.

Comments on this clone: The target of this receptor is not known. Base qualities are not provided; no much larger clone lies one nucleotide away.

The sequence was obtained from a man aged 25 to 40 in good health. The chain was built from TRBV9 and TRBJ1-3; the D gene is unclear. Specimen: naive CD4+ T cells sorted from blood. This sample's cell subset or site label indicates: CD45RA+ positively selected. The CDR3 region has the sequence CASSVVPGAVSGNTIYF. Here is the DNA: TGTGCCAGCAGCGTAGTCCCCGGAGCAGTCTCTGGAAACACCATATATTTT.